A single sample gave rise to the 12 T cell receptor beta chains below, sequenced in a study of blood T cell repertoires in COVID-19. The repertoire was sequenced with immunoSEQ multiplex PCR; TCRdb's copy has only in-frame clones and lacks some. This table has approximately 230,000 clones, around nine tenths appearing once. The sample consisted of PBMCs or T cells enriched from blood (not recorded which). The receptor set was obtained from a woman in her late teens or twenties who had recovered from COVID-19.

In this sample, this clone turned up once. The rearrangement joins TRBV5-1 to TRBJ1-4; 8 positions agree with TRBD1. This CDR3 comprises 14 residues. Germline V gene sequence: CDR1 SGHRS, CDR2 YFSETQ. V lost 6 bases, J lost 4 bases, and 5 bases stayed unmatched. CDR3 in DNA: TGCGCCAGCACAAAGGACAGGGATAATGAAAAACTGTTTTTT. It is translated as CASTKDRDNEKLFF.

V usage is TRBV5-5 and J usage is TRBJ1-1; D is undetermined. Germline CDR1 SGHKS, CDR2 YYEKEE (reference sequence). Trimming shortened V by 0 bases and J by 5 bases, and 11 bases separated the two germline ends. This CDR3 contains 14 residues. The CDR3 loop is CASSLAQVSTEAFF. Here the CDR3 DNA reads TGTGCCAGCAGCTTGGCTCAGGTCTCGACTGAAGCTTTCTTT. The variable domain in full, completed from reference TRBV5-5 and TRBJ1-1, reads DAGVTQSPTHLIKTRGQQVTLRCSPISGHKSVSWYQQVLGQGPQFIFQYYEKEERGRGNFPDRFSARQFPNYSSELNVNALLLGDSALYLCASSLAQVSTEAFFGQGTRLTVV.

The gene calls are TRBV6-4 and TRBJ2-3; 7 positions match TRBD2. Trimming removed 8 bases from V and 1 base from J; junction bases left unmatched: 9. The CDR3 consists of 15 residues. Germline V gene data show CDR1 as MRHNA and CDR2 as SNTAGT. Written as DNA, the CDR3 is TGTGCCAGCGGAAGTGGCGGGGGAGGCACAGATACGCAGTATTTT. Translation gives CASGSGGGGTDTQYF.

The chain couples TRBV10-3 to TRBJ1-1, with 7 bases aligning to TRBD1. There are 15 residues in the CDR3. From germline, CDR1 is ENHRY and CDR2 SYGVKD. Germline trimming cut 10 bases from V and 1 base from J; bases unmatched to any gene: 12. The CDR3 region is CATGGGGIGNTEAFF. The CDR3 bases are TGTGCCACCGGAGGAGGGGGCATCGGGAACACTGAAGCTTTCTTT.

The rearrangement uses TRBV4-1 and TRBJ1-4; D gene ambiguous. Trimming cost V 1 base and J 2 bases, with 23 bases left between them. The CDR3 totals 20 residues. The germline gives CDR1 MGHRA, CDR2 YSYEKL. CDR3 amino acids: CASSQAFLGRRFSTNEKLFF. The CDR3 DNA is TGCGCCAGCAGCCAAGCTTTCTTGGGGAGAAGATTCTCGACTAATGAAAAACTGTTTTTT.

This clone was observed a handful of times. The CDR3 DNA follows: TGTGCCAGCCGGGAACAGCAATCCACCGGGGAGCTGTTTTTT. It translates to CASREQQSTGELFF. The chain uses TRBV2 and TRBJ2-2, with D possibly TRBD2 on 5 matching bases. Per germline, CDR1 SNHLY and CDR2 FYNNEI. The CDR3 spans 14 residues. V was pared by 8 bases and J by 4 bases, with 14 bases between.

The J gene is TRBJ1-1, the V gene TRBV5-1; D perhaps matches TRBD1 (5 bases). Trimming took off 4 bases at V and 5 bases at J, with 18 bases between the two ends. This CDR3 comprises 15 residues. Germline V gene sequence: CDR1 SGHRS, CDR2 YFSETQ. CDR3 nucleotides: TGCGCCAGCAGCCTAGGACAACCGGGAGGGACTGAAGCTTTCTTT. This codes for CASSLGQPGGTEAFF.

This chain uses TRBV11-2 with TRBJ2-7, with D possibly TRBD2 on 5 matching bases. Germline lookup yields CDR1 SGHAT and CDR2 FQNNGV. The CDR3 is 14 residues long. The V gene lost 1 base and the J gene lost 5 bases, with 12 bases spanning the gap. CDR3 sequence reads: CASSLVLALDEQYF. Here the CDR3 DNA reads TGTGCCAGCAGCTTAGTCCTAGCCCTGGACGAGCAGTACTTC.

The chain recombines TRBV4-3 with TRBJ1-1; 7 bases map to TRBD1. V was clipped by 4 bases and J by 4 bases; unmatched bases: 9. Looked up from germline, CDR1 is LGHNA and CDR2 is YSLEER. The CDR3 sequence is 15 residues long. The CDR3 DNA is TGCGCCAGCAGCCGCGCCAGGGCAGGGGGCACTGAAGCTTTCTTT. Translated, it gives CASSRARAGGTEAFF.

The chain uses TRBV11-2 and TRBJ2-7, with TRBD2 matching 8 bases. The ends lost 5 bases at V and 2 bases at J; junction bases unmatched: 8. The CDR3 runs to 15 residues. Germline lookup yields CDR1 SGHAT and CDR2 FQNNGV. The CDR3 spells CASSTSSGPTYEQYF. The CDR3 DNA sequence: TGTGCCAGCAGCACCTCTAGCGGGCCTACCTACGAGCAGTACTTC.

This clone was observed once. The CDR3 nucleotides read TGCGCCAGCAGCTTGATACCAGGGGGCGTCTCCGGGGAGCTGTTTTTT. Amino acids: CASSLIPGGVSGELFF. This chain links TRBV5-1 with TRBJ2-2; TRBD1 matches 8 bases. Losses at the gene ends were 1 base for V and 6 bases for J; bases not matched to a gene: 8. This CDR3 is 16 amino acids long. CDR1 and CDR2 from the germline V gene are SGHRS and YFSETQ.

This chain joins TRBV29-1 and TRBJ1-2; TRBD1 aligns across 8 bases. Germline CDR1 is SQVTM and CDR2 is ANQGSEA. The CDR3 contains 13 residues. With V trimmed by 6 bases and J by 5 bases, 8 bases remained unmatched. CDR3 nucleotides: TGCAGCGTAGCACAGGGGGAATGGTATGGCTACACCTTC. Translation: CSVAQGEWYGYTF. Variable domain in full (rest from reference TRBV29-1 and TRBJ1-2): SAVISQKPSRDICQRGTSLTIQCQVDSQVTMMFWYRQQPGQSLTLIATANQGSEATYESGFVIDKFPISRPNLTFSTLTVSNMSPEDSSIYLCSVAQGEWYGYTFGSGTRLTVV.